This T cell receptor beta chain came from a study of T-cell memory formation after mild COVID-19. Turning to the study itself: The two donors had largely donor-specific TCR clusters.

This CDR3 is 15 amino acids long. CDR1 MGHDK and CDR2 SYGVNS come from the germline V gene. J was trimmed by 4 bases and V by 5 bases; bases with no gene match: 6. TCRdb reprocessed the 5' RACE reads with MiXCR, giving one entry per CDR3 protein. The sample shows around 450,000 distinct CDR3 sequences, roughly 26% of them seen only once. The chain has TRBV25-1 and TRBJ2-1; 9 bases agree with TRBD1. The receptor comes from an adult woman who had mild COVID-19 (a few samples of this study predate the infection). Cell type and time point are not known. Material: PBMCs or a T cell subset sorted from them (not recorded which). The CDR3 protein is CASSSGTGWYNEQFF. The CDR3 bases are TGTGCCAGCAGTTCCGGGACAGGGTGGTACAATGAGCAGTTCTTC. The full variable domain, completed using reference TRBV25-1 and TRBJ2-1, is EADIYQTPRYLVIGTGKKITLECSQTMGHDKMYWYQQDPGMELHLIHYSYGVNSTEKGDLSSESTVSRIRTEHFPLTLESARPSHTSQYLCASSSGTGWYNEQFFGPGTRLTVL.